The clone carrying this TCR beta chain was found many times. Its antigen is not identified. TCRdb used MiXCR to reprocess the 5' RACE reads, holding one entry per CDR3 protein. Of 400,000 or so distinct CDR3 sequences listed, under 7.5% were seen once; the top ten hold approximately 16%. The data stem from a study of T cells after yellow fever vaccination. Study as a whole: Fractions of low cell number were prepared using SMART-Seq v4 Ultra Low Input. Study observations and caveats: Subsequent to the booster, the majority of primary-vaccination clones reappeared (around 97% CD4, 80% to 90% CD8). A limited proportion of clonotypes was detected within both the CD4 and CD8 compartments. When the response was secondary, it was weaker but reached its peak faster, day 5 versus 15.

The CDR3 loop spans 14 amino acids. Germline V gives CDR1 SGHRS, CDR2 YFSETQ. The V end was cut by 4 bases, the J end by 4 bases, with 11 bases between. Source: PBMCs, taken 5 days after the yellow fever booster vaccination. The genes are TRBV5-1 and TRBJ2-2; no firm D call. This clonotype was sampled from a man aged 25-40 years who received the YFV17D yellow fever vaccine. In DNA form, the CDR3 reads TGCGCCAGCAGCGACGGCCCGAGCACCGGGGAGCTGTTTTTT. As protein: CASSDGPSTGELFF.